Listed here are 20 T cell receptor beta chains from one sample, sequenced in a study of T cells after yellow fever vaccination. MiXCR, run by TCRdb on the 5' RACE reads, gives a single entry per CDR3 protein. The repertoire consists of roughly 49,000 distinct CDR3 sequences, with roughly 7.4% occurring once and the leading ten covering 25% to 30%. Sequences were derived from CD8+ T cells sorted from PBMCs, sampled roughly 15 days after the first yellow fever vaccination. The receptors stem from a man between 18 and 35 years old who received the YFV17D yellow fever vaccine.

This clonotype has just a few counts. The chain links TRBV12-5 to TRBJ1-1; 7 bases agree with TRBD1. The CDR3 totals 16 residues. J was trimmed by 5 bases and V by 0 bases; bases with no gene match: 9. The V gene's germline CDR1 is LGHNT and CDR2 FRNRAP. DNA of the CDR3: TGTGCTAGTGGTTTGGTAAGGGTAGGGGGCGGGACTGAAGCTTTCTTT. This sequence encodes CASGLVRVGGGTEAFF.

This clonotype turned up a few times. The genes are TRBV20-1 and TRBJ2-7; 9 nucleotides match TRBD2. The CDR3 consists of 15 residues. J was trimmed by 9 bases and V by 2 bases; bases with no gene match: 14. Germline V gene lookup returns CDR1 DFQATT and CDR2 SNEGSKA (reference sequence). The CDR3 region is CSARRASGATRGQYF. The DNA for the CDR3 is TGCAGTGCTAGACGGGCTAGCGGGGCTACGCGTGGGCAGTACTTC.

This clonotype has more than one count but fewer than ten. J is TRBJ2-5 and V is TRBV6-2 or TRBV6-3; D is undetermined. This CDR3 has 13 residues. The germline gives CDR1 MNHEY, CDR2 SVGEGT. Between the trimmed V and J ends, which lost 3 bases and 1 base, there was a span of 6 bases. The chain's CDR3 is CASSYESQETQYF. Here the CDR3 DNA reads TGTGCCAGCAGTTATGAGAGCCAAGAGACCCAGTACTTC.

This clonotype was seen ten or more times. CDR3 region: CSVSGFDEQYF. The CDR3 bases are TGCAGCGTTTCAGGGTTCGACGAGCAGTACTTC. The J gene is TRBJ2-7, the V gene TRBV29-1; a possible D gene is TRBD1 (5 bases). Trimming stripped 5 bases from V and 5 bases from J, with 10 bases between. CDR3 length equals 11 residues. From germline, CDR1 is SQVTM and CDR2 ANQGSEA.

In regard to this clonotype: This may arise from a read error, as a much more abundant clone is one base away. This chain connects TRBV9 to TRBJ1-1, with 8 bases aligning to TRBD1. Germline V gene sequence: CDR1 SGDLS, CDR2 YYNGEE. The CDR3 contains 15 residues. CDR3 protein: CANSVEGTGGNEAFF. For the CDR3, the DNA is TGTGCCAACAGCGTAGAGGGCACAGGGGGGAATGAAGCTTTCTTT.

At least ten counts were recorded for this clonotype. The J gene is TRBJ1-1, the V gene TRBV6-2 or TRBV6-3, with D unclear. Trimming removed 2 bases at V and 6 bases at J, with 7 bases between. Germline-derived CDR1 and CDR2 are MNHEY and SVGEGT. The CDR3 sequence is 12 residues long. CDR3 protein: CASSYLGPEAFF. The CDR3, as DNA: TGTGCCAGCAGTTACCTGGGTCCTGAAGCTTTCTTT.

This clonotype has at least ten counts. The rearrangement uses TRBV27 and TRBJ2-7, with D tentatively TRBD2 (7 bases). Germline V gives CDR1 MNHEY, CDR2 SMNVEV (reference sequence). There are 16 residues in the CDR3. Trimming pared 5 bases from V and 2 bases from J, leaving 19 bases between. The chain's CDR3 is CASSPWRGGRTYEQYV. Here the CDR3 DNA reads TGTGCCAGCAGTCCTTGGAGGGGGGGCCGAACCTACGAGCAGTACGTC.

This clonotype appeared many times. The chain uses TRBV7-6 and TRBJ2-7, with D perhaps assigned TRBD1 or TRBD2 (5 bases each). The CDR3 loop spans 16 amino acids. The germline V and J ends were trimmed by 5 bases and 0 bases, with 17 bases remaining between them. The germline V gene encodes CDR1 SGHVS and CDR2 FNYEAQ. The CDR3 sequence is CASSLLEGTFSYEQYF. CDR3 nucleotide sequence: TGTGCCAGCAGCCTACTTGAGGGGACGTTCTCCTACGAGCAGTACTTC.

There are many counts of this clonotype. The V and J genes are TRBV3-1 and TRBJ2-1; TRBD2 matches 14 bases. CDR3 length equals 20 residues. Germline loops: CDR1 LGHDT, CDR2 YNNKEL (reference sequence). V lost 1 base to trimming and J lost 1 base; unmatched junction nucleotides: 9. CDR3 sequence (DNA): TGTGCCAGCAGCCAAGGCCTGACTAGCGGGGGGGCCCCATCCTACAATGAGCAGTTCTTC. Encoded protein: CASSQGLTSGGAPSYNEQFF.

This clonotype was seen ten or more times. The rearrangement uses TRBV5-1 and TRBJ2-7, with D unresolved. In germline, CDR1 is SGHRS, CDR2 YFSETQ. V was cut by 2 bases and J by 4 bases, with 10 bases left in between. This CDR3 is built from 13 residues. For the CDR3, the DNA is TGCGCCAGCAGCTTCAATAGGAATTACGAGCAGTACTTC. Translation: CASSFNRNYEQYF.

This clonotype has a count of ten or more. CDR3 DNA: TGTGCCAGCAGCCCGACAGGGGAGTACGAGCAGTACGTC. This sequence encodes CASSPTGEYEQYV. The V gene is TRBV5-6, the J gene TRBJ2-7; 8 positions match TRBD1. Germline assignment: CDR1 SGHDT and CDR2 YYEEEE. The CDR3 spans 13 residues. After removal of 4 bases from V and 4 bases from J, the junction contained 4 bases not matched to a gene.

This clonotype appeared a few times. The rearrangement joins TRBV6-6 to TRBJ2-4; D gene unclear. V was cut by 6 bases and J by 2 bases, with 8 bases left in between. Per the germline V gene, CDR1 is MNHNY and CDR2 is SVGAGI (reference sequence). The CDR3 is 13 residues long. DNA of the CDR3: TGTGCCAGCAGCCTATCGACCAAAAACATTCAGTACTTC. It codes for CASSLSTKNIQYF.

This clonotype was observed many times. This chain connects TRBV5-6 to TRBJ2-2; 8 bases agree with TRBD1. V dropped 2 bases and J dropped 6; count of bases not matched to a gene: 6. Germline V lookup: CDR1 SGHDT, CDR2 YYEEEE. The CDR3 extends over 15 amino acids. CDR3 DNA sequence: TGTGCCAGCAGCTTCGTGGCAGGGGGCCCCGGGGAGCTGTTTTTT. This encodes CASSFVAGGPGELFF.

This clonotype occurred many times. The CDR3 DNA reads TGTGCCAGCAATCAGGGGGGAGAGACCCAGTACTTC. Translated: CASNQGGETQYF. The J gene is TRBJ2-5, the V gene TRBV6-2 or TRBV6-3, with D maybe TRBD1 (7 bases). CDR3 length: 12 residues. With 7 bases removed from V and 4 bases from J, the gap between germline ends came to 10 bases. CDR1 is MNHEY and CDR2 is SVGEGT in the germline V gene.

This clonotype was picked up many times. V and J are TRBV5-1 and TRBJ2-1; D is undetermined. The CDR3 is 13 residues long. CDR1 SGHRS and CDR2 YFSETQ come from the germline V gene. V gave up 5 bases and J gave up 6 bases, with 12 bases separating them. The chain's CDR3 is CASSYLGRNEQFF. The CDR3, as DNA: TGCGCCAGCAGTTACCTTGGTCGCAATGAGCAGTTCTTC.

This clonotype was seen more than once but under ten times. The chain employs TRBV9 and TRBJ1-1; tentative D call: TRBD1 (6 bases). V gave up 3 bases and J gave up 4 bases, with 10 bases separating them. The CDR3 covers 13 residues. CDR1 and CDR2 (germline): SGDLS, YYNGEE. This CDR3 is CASSEGGTTEAFF. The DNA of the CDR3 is TGTGCCAGCAGCGAGGGGGGGACCACTGAAGCTTTCTTT. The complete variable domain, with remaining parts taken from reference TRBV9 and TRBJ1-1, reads DSGVTQTPKHLITATGQRVTLRCSPRSGDLSVYWYQQSLDQGLQFLIQYYNGEERAKGNILERFSAQQFPDLHSELNLSSLELGDSALYFCASSEGGTTEAFFGQGTRLTVV.

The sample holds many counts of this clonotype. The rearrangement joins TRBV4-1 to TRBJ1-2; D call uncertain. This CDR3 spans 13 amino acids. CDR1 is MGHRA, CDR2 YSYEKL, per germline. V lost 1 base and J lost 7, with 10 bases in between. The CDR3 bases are TGCGCCAGCAGCCAAGTAGGAGGGCCTGGCTACACCTTC. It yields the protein CASSQVGGPGYTF.

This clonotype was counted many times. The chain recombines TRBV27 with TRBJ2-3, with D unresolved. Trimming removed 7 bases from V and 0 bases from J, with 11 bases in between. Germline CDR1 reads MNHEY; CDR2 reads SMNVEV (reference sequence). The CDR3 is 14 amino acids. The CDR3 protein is CASKVISSTDTQYF. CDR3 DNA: TGTGCCAGCAAAGTGATTTCTAGCACAGATACGCAGTATTTT.

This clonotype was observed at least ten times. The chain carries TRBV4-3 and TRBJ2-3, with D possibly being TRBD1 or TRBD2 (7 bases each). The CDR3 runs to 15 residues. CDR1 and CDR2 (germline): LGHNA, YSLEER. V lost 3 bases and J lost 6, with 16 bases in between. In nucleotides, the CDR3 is TGCGCCAGCAGCCACAGGGGGGGGATCAGCGATACGCAGTATTTT. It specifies CASSHRGGISDTQYF.

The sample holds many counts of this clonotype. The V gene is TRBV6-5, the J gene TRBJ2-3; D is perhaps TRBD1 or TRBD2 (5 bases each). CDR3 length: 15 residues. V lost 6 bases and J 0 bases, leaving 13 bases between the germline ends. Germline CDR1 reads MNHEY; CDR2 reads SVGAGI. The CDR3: CASSPKEGSTDTQYF. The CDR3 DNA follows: TGTGCCAGCAGCCCCAAAGAGGGGAGCACAGATACGCAGTATTTT.